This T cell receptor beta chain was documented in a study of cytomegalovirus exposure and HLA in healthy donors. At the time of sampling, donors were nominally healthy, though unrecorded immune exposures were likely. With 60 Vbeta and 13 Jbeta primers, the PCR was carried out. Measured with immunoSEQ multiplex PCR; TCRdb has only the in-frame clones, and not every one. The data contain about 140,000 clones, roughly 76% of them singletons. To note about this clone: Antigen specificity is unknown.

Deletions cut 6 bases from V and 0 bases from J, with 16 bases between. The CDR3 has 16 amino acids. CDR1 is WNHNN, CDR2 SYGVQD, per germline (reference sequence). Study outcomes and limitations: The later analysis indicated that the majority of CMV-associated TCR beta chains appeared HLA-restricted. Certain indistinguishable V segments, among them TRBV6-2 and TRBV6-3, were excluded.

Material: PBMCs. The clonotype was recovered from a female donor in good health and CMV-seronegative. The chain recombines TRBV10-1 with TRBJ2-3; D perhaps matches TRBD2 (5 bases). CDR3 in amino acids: CASSPGEGSSTDTQYF. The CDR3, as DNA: TGCGCCAGCAGCCCGGGCGAGGGCTCTAGCACAGATACGCAGTATTTT.